This T cell receptor (beta chain) is from a study of OX40 agonist ivuxolimab in advanced cancers. Method: immunoSEQ multiplex PCR; TCRdb's copy keeps in-frame clones and lacks some. The sample lists about 80,000 clones, roughly 90% seen once, with roughly 8.6% in the top ten. The CDR3 spans 14 residues. Germline V gene sequence: CDR1 MNHNS, CDR2 SASEGT. The sequencing here drew on CD4+ or CD8+ T cells sorted from blood, taken in a trial of the OX40 agonist ivuxolimab. This TCR was recovered from an adult with an advanced solid tumor such as melanoma, head and neck, liver or kidney cancer. The V and J genes are TRBV6-1 and TRBJ2-5; a possible D gene is TRBD2 (5 bases). The DNA end is more similar to TRBJ2-7, so the J call may be wrong. The DNA of the CDR3 is TGTGCCAGCAGTGAACTGGTGGGGAGCTACGAGCAGTACTTC. The encoded protein is CASSELVGSYEQYF.